This passage covers 17 T cell receptor beta chains from one sample sequenced in a study of Graves' ophthalmopathy and Graves' hyperthyroidism. TCR beta CDR3 regions were amplified from RNA transcripts. Second-round multiplex PCR came after first-round RT-PCR with HTBI primers. TCRdb reprocessed the multiplex PCR reads via MiXCR and lists one record per CDR3 protein. The sample includes over a million distinct CDR3 sequences, 35% to 40% of them seen just once. The sequenced material came from peripheral blood or thyroid tissue (not recorded which). All receptors derive from an adult man with Graves' hyperthyroidism.

This clonotype has only one observation. The chain links TRBV19 to TRBJ2-5, with no clear D. CDR3 length: 14 amino acids. The germline V and J ends were trimmed by 5 bases and 6 bases, with 16 bases remaining between them. CDR1 is LNHDA, CDR2 SQIVND, per germline (reference sequence). The CDR3 loop is CASSLALPNQTQYF. The CDR3 region has the DNA TGTGCCAGTAGTCTGGCCTTACCCAATCAGACCCAGTACTTC.

The sample holds many counts of this clonotype. The V and J genes are TRBV5-7 and TRBJ1-5; a weak D match, TRBD1 (6 bases). TRBV5-7 is known as an ORF, though its function is uncertain. Trimming shortened V by 2 bases and J by 4 bases, and 16 bases separated the two germline ends. The CDR3 covers 16 residues. CDR3 sequence reads: CASSLTGQTENQPQHF. The DNA for the CDR3 is TGTGCCAGCAGCTTAACCGGACAGACGGAGAATCAGCCCCAGCATTTT.

The J gene is TRBJ1-5, the V gene TRBV11-2; D perhaps matches TRBD1 (5 bases). Germline values: CDR1 SGHAT, CDR2 FQNNGV. V lost 5 bases, J lost 9 bases, and 17 bases lay in between. This CDR3 is built from 14 residues. The CDR3 here is CASSQGGGGWPQHF. CDR3 bases: TGTGCCAGCAGCCAAGGTGGCGGGGGTTGGCCCCAGCATTTT.

The V call is TRBV5-1, the J call TRBJ1-5; D is ambiguous. Germline V lookup: CDR1 SGHRS, CDR2 YFSETQ. This CDR3 has 13 residues. Trimming left V 4 bases short and J 14 bases short, with 19 bases between. CDR3 coding DNA: TGCGCCAGCAGCCAGGAGCGCCAGAATCACGAGCATTTT. Translation: CASSQERQNHEHF.

The rearrangement uses TRBV20-1 and TRBJ2-7, with D perhaps matching TRBD2 (6 bases). Trimming pared 6 bases from V and 2 bases from J, leaving 20 bases between. CDR3 size: 15 residues. CDR1 and CDR2 (germline): DFQATT, SNEGSKA (reference sequence). The CDR3 region is CSAGGETLFTYEQYF. CDR3 DNA: TGCAGTGCGGGGGGAGAGACACTTTTTACCTACGAGCAGTACTTC.

This rearrangement joins TRBV24-1 to TRBJ1-5, with D perhaps matching TRBD1 (6 bases). There are 13 residues in the CDR3. The ends were cut back, 7 bases at V and 6 bases at J, with 12 bases in the middle. Germline CDR1 and CDR2: KGHDR and SFDVKD. The CDR3 is CATSLQGGQPQHF. The CDR3 DNA follows: TGTGCCACCAGCCTACAGGGAGGTCAGCCCCAGCATTTT.

V is TRBV20-1 and J is TRBJ1-2, with 8 bases fitting TRBD1. The CDR3 runs to 15 residues. The germline CDR1 and CDR2 sequences are DFQATT and SNEGSKA (reference sequence). Trimming cost V 6 bases and J 8 bases; bases outside gene matches: 17. CDR3 sequence reads: CSASSPLDRGVGYTF. The CDR3 nucleotides are TGCAGTGCCAGCAGTCCCCTAGACAGGGGAGTCGGCTACACCTTC.

J is TRBJ1-3 and V is TRBV29-1; D is unclear. This CDR3 comprises 14 residues. Trimming cost V 6 bases and J 8 bases, with 20 bases left between them. Germline V lookup: CDR1 SQVTM, CDR2 ANQGSEA. CDR3: CSVRTAKSGYTIYF. The DNA of the CDR3 is TGCAGCGTGCGGACGGCGAAATCGGGCTACACCATATATTTT.

This clonotype is a singleton in its sample. The chain links TRBV7-9 to TRBJ2-5; 9 nucleotides align to TRBD2. The CDR3 totals 16 residues. With V trimmed by 5 bases and J by 5 bases, 12 bases remained unmatched. Per the germline V gene, CDR1 is SEHNR and CDR2 is FQNEAQ (reference sequence). Written as DNA, the CDR3 is TGTGCCAGCAGCCAGAAGCTAGCGGGGCGGAGGGAGACCCAGTACTTC. This gives the protein CASSQKLAGRRETQYF.

This clonotype has only a few counts. The chain carries TRBV4-3 and TRBJ1-1; D is undetermined. V lost 0 bases and J 8 bases, leaving 13 bases between the germline ends. The CDR3 extends over 14 amino acids. Per the germline V gene, CDR1 is LGHNA and CDR2 is YSLEER. Written as DNA, the CDR3 is TGCGCCAGCAGCCAAGATCGCAAAGGACCCGAAGCTTTCTTT. Protein product: CASSQDRKGPEAFF.

This clonotype was detected many times. V gene TRBV7-9 combines with J gene TRBJ1-1; D remains unclear. The CDR3 extends over 13 amino acids. Trimming shortened V by 4 bases and J by 5 bases, and 11 bases separated the two germline ends. CDR1 and CDR2 from the germline V gene are SEHNR and FQNEAQ (reference sequence). CDR3 sequence reads: CASSSNWVTEAFF. The CDR3 DNA reads as TGTGCCAGCAGCTCAAACTGGGTGACTGAAGCTTTCTTT.

Concerning this clonotype itself: A much bigger clone sits one base away, suggesting this may be a read error. The rearrangement links TRBV20-1 to TRBJ1-5; weak D call: TRBD1 (5 bases). This CDR3 is built from 16 residues. Germline CDR1 and CDR2: DFQATT and SNEGSKA (reference sequence). V shed 6 bases and J shed 2 bases, with 20 bases lying between them. CDR3 DNA sequence: TGCAGTGCACGCCGGGGCAGGGAAGGAGGCAATCAGCCCCAGCATTTT. It yields the protein CSARRGREGGNQPQHF.

Only one count was recorded for this clonotype. The V call is TRBV27, the J call TRBJ1-4; D gene uncertain. V was shortened by 7 bases and J by 0 bases, with 12 bases between the two germline ends. Germline CDR1 is MNHEY and CDR2 is SMNVEV (reference sequence). The CDR3 runs to 15 residues. CDR3 loop: CASKSGRATNEKLFF. CDR3 sequence (DNA): TGTGCCAGCAAAAGCGGGAGGGCAACTAATGAAAAACTGTTTTTT.

Concerning this clonotype itself: A much larger clone sits a single nucleotide away, making a read error possible. Because it lacks the conserved phenylalanine or tryptophan at the end, this CDR3 is likely a read error. This rearrangement joins TRBV5-1 to TRBJ1-1; D uncertain. Germline-derived CDR1 and CDR2 are SGHRS and YFSETQ. The CDR3 has 14 amino acids. The V end lost 2 bases, the J end lost 0 bases, and 8 bases lay between the germline ends. This CDR3 is CASSFSDMNTEAFL. The CDR3 DNA is TGCGCCAGCAGCTTTTCAGACATGAACACTGAAGCTTTCCTT.

This clonotype was seen ten or more times. The rearrangement uses TRBV20-1 and TRBJ1-5; the D is unclear. Trimming cost V 6 bases and J 6 bases, with 12 bases left between them. Germline V gene sequence: CDR1 DFQATT, CDR2 SNEGSKA (reference sequence). The CDR3 spans 12 residues. The CDR3 DNA reads as TGCAGTGCCGCGGCAGTGGGTCAGCCCCAGCATTTT. Protein product: CSAAAVGQPQHF.

This clonotype was recorded many times. The chain couples TRBV10-3 to TRBJ2-5; D possibly corresponds to TRBD2 (6 bases). The V end was cut by 10 bases, the J end by 2 bases, with 17 bases between. The CDR3 is 14 residues long. Germline assignment: CDR1 ENHRY and CDR2 SYGVKD. CDR3 DNA: TGTGCCACCGGGGGACCTTCCCCGCAAGAGACCCAGTACTTC. It codes for CATGGPSPQETQYF.

This clonotype was counted many times. The CDR3 region has the DNA TGTGCCAGCAGCCCTACCATTGGGGAGACCCAGTACTTC. Protein: CASSPTIGETQYF. The rearrangement links TRBV11-3 to TRBJ2-5; D is ambiguous. With 5 bases removed from V and 5 bases from J, the gap between germline ends came to 12 bases. Germline V lookup: CDR1 SGHNT, CDR2 YENEEA. The CDR3 has 13 amino acids.